Below are 17 T cell receptor beta chains sequenced from a single sample in a study of graft-versus-host responses after intestinal transplantation. Sequencing used immunoSEQ multiplex PCR; TCRdb keeps in-frame clones, though not all of them. The sample consists of tens of thousands of clones, about 87% of them appearing once. These receptors' antigens are unknown. Sequences were derived from unstimulated CD4+ T cells sorted from spleen or lymph node cells, sampled before transplant. These receptors came from a human donor who was the organ donor for an intestinal transplant.

The gene calls are TRBV27 and TRBJ1-2; D is ambiguous. The germline V gene encodes CDR1 MNHEY and CDR2 SMNVEV (reference sequence). The CDR3 consists of 14 residues. V was cut by 3 bases and J by 0 bases, with 8 bases left in between. The DNA for the CDR3 is TGTGCCAGCAGTTTTGACATAACTAACTATGGCTACACCTTC. Protein sequence: CASSFDITNYGYTF.

CDR3 sequence reads: CASSTYRGPSASMDQPQHF. The CDR3 DNA sequence: TGTGCCAGTAGTACCTACCGGGGCCCTAGCGCCTCCATGGATCAGCCCCAGCATTTT. The chain links TRBV19 to TRBJ1-5; D is possibly TRBD1 (5 bases). V lost 4 bases to trimming and J lost 5 bases, with 27 bases between them. CDR3 length equals 19 residues. Germline V gene lookup returns CDR1 LNHDA and CDR2 SQIVND (reference sequence).

This clone was seen only a few times. CDR3 nucleotides: TGTGCCAGCAGCTGGGGCGGCCCCCGCACAGATACGCAGTATTTT. Protein sequence: CASSWGGPRTDTQYF. The chain employs TRBV5-8 and TRBJ2-3; D is perhaps TRBD1 (5 bases). Germline loops: CDR1 SGHTS, CDR2 YDEGEE. Trimming cost V 3 bases and J 1 base, with 12 bases left between them. The CDR3 runs 15 residues.

CDR3 in DNA: TGTGCTAGTGGTTTGCTCCGGGACAGGGGGTACGAGCAGTACTTC. This translates into CASGLLRDRGYEQYF. V gene TRBV12-5 combines with J gene TRBJ2-7, with TRBD1 identical over 11 bases. Per germline, CDR1 LGHNT and CDR2 FRNRAP. The CDR3 consists of 15 residues. The J segment lost 4 bases and the V segment lost 2 bases, leaving 4 bases of the junction unmatched.

V and J are TRBV7-2 and TRBJ2-7; 11 bases line up with TRBD2. The CDR3 totals 16 residues. V was clipped by 4 bases and J by 2 bases; unmatched bases: 7. In germline, CDR1 is SGHTA, CDR2 FQGNSA. DNA of the CDR3: TGTGCCAGCAGCTCTTATAGCGGGGGGGGAGCCTACGAGCAGTACTTC. Translating it yields CASSSYSGGGAYEQYF.

The chain uses TRBV14 and TRBJ1-2; D not resolved. The germline CDR1 and CDR2 sequences are SGHDN and FVKESK. Trimming removed 3 bases from V and 8 bases from J, with 13 bases in between. There are 13 residues in the CDR3. The CDR3 nucleotides are TGTGCCAGCAGCCAGGCGACCTTCGGGGGCTACACCTTC. Translating gives CASSQATFGGYTF.

J is TRBJ2-1 and V is TRBV29-1; 9 bases agree with TRBD1. Per germline, CDR1 SQVTM and CDR2 ANQGSEA. Trimming removed 4 bases from V and 10 bases from J; junction bases left unmatched: 8. CDR3 length: 13 amino acids. CDR3 in amino acids: CSVGGQGLREQFF. The CDR3 DNA reads TGCAGCGTTGGGGGACAGGGACTAAGGGAGCAGTTCTTC.

This clone was counted only a few times. The V and J genes are TRBV5-4 and TRBJ1-1; D is ambiguous. V lost 4 bases, J lost 8 bases, and 21 bases lay in between. In germline, CDR1 is SGHNT, CDR2 YYREEE (reference sequence). The CDR3 consists of 15 residues. CDR3 in DNA: TGTGCCAGCAGCAAAGAGCCCCCCCTAAGCTCCGAAGCTTTCTTT. Its translation is CASSKEPPLSSEAFF.

The rearrangement links TRBV18 to TRBJ2-1, with D possibly TRBD2 on 5 matching bases. The length of the CDR3 is 13 residues. V lost 2 bases, J lost 9 bases, and 11 bases lay in between. Germline V gene data show CDR1 as KGHSH and CDR2 as LQKENI. Here the CDR3 reads CASSPTMGSEQFF. The DNA of the CDR3 is TGTGCCAGCTCACCAACGATGGGGAGTGAGCAGTTCTTC. Full variable domain (rest looked up from reference TRBV18 and TRBJ2-1): NAGVMQNPRHLVRRRGQEARLRCSPMKGHSHVYWYRQLPEEGLKFMVYLQKENIIDESGMPKERFSAEFPKEGPSILRIQQVVRGDSAAYFCASSPTMGSEQFFGPGTRLTVL.

In this sample, this clone turned up a few times. The V and J genes are TRBV6-5 and TRBJ2-7, with D perhaps TRBD1 (5 bases). CDR3 length: 13 amino acids. Germline loops: CDR1 MNHEY, CDR2 SVGAGI. Trimming removed 5 bases at V and 2 bases at J, with 10 bases between. The CDR3 is CASSEPGTYEQYF. The CDR3 region has the DNA TGTGCCAGCAGTGAACCAGGGACCTACGAGCAGTACTTC.

J is TRBJ2-7 and V is TRBV6-5; 9 nucleotides align to TRBD1. V gave up 4 bases and J gave up 3 bases; unmatched junction bases: 7. From germline, CDR1 is MNHEY and CDR2 SVGAGI. CDR3 size: 15 residues. CDR3 nucleotides: TGTGCCAGCAGTTCCGCCGGGACAGGGCACTACGAGCAGTACTTC. As protein: CASSSAGTGHYEQYF.

The V gene is TRBV5-6, the J gene TRBJ1-3; TRBD1 matches at 7 bases. Per germline, CDR1 SGHDT and CDR2 YYEEEE. The CDR3 covers 13 residues. J gave up 8 bases and V 2 bases, and 4 bases lay outside the gene matches. The CDR3 nucleotides read TGTGCCAGCAGCTTAGAGGGGGCTGACACCATATATTTT. This gives the protein CASSLEGADTIYF. Drawing the rest from reference TRBV5-6 and TRBJ1-3, the complete variable domain is DAGVTQSPTHLIKTRGQQVTLRCSPKSGHDTVSWYQQALGQGPQFIFQYYEEEERQRGNFPDRFSGHQFPNYSSELNVNALLLGDSALYLCASSLEGADTIYFGEGSWLTVV.

The V and J genes are TRBV7-6 and TRBJ2-7; 8 bases map to TRBD1. Unmatched junction bases numbered 12, after V lost 5 bases and J lost 6 bases. The CDR3 covers 15 residues. CDR1 is SGHVS, CDR2 FNYEAQ, per germline. This chain's CDR3 is CASSRVAGQGGEQYF. CDR3 coding DNA: TGTGCCAGCAGCCGAGTTGCAGGACAGGGAGGCGAGCAGTACTTC. Full variable domain (missing parts from reference TRBV7-6 and TRBJ2-7): GAGVSQSPRYKVTKRGQDVALRCDPISGHVSLYWYRQALGQGPEFLTYFNYEAQQDKSGLPNDRFSAERPEGSISTLTIQRTEQRDSAMYRCASSRVAGQGGEQYFGPGTRLTVT.

The chain has TRBV25-1 and TRBJ2-5; TRBD1 matches 7 bases. J gave up 1 base and V 7 bases, and 6 bases lay outside the gene matches. Germline loops: CDR1 MGHDK, CDR2 SYGVNS. This CDR3 is built from 14 residues. CDR3 DNA: TGTGCCAGCACCGAAGGGGGCAGCCAAGAGACCCAGTACTTC. Amino acids: CASTEGGSQETQYF.

This clone has just a few counts. This chain joins TRBV6-5 and TRBJ2-7; 8 bases line up with TRBD1. The V segment lost 5 bases and the J segment 3 bases; nucleotides outside the gene matches: 9. Germline CDR1 MNHEY, CDR2 SVGAGI. The CDR3 has 15 amino acids. The chain's CDR3 is CASSGYGQGHYEQYF. CDR3 bases: TGTGCCAGCAGTGGTTATGGACAGGGACACTACGAGCAGTACTTC.

The J gene is TRBJ2-2, the V gene TRBV5-4; D might be TRBD1 (7 bases). The V and J ends lost 5 bases and 3 bases respectively, with 14 bases between them. CDR1 is SGHNT, CDR2 YYREEE, per germline (reference sequence). CDR3 length: 15 residues. The chain's CDR3 is CASRPSRGDTGELFF. For the CDR3, the DNA is TGTGCCAGCAGGCCCTCCAGGGGGGACACCGGGGAGCTGTTTTTT.

The J gene is TRBJ1-2, the V gene TRBV25-1; D is undetermined. The germline V gene encodes CDR1 MGHDK and CDR2 SYGVNS. The CDR3 extends over 12 amino acids. V was trimmed by 9 bases and J by 1 base, leaving 9 bases between them. The CDR3 loop is CASGGLNYGYTF. In nucleotides, the CDR3 is TGTGCCAGTGGAGGACTTAACTATGGCTACACCTTC.